These 32 T cell receptor beta chains were all obtained from the same sample, sequenced in a study of blood T cell repertoires in COVID-19. Clones were read by immunoSEQ multiplex PCR, and TCRdb kept only the in-frame ones, dropping some. The repertoire holds 200,000 to 300,000 clones, with just under 85% as singletons. Sequenced: peripheral blood. Every receptor here comes from a man aged 50 to 59 with acute or convalescent COVID-19.

The rearrangement uses TRBV7-6 and TRBJ2-1, with TRBD2 identical over 9 bases. CDR1 is SGHVS and CDR2 is FNYEAQ in the germline V gene. The CDR3 is made up of 18 amino acids. After removal of 1 base from V and 0 bases from J, the junction contained 7 bases not matched to a gene. CDR3 bases: TGTGCCAGCAGCTTAGGACTAGCGGCTACTAGCTCCTACAATGAGCAGTTCTTC. This gives the protein CASSLGLAATSSYNEQFF.

V and J are TRBV5-1 and TRBJ2-3; D is ambiguous. Germline loops: CDR1 SGHRS, CDR2 YFSETQ. The CDR3 is made up of 15 amino acids. V was cut by 1 base and J by 4 bases, with 13 bases left in between. The CDR3 spells CASSLIGVVPDTQYF. DNA for the CDR3: TGCGCCAGCAGCTTGATAGGAGTTGTGCCAGATACGCAGTATTTT.

This chain connects TRBV12-3 or TRBV12-4 to TRBJ1-3, with D uncertain. V lost 7 bases, J lost 8 bases, and 9 bases lay in between. The length of the CDR3 is 11 residues. CDR3 bases: TGTGCCAGCATGAGGGAGGACACCATATATTTT. Amino acid sequence: CASMREDTIYF.

This clone was recorded many times. This chain joins TRBV18 and TRBJ1-3, with no clear D. This CDR3 comprises 15 residues. Germline assignment: CDR1 KGHSH and CDR2 LQKENI. The V gene lost 0 bases and the J gene lost 0 bases, with 6 bases spanning the gap. This CDR3 is CASSPPSSSGNTIYF. The DNA of the CDR3 is TGTGCCAGCTCACCACCGTCTTCCTCTGGAAACACCATATATTTT.

This clone has only a few counts. CDR3 DNA sequence: TGTGCCAGCAGCCTGGTCCAGGGTTCCTACAATGAGCAGTTCTTC. This translates into CASSLVQGSYNEQFF. This sequence joins TRBV5-5 and TRBJ2-1; a weak D match, TRBD1 (5 bases). V was pared by 4 bases and J by 1 base, with 12 bases between. The germline V gene encodes CDR1 SGHKS and CDR2 YYEKEE (reference sequence). The CDR3 runs 15 residues.

The CDR3 here is CASSLRGDEQYF. Here the CDR3 DNA reads TGCGCCAGCAGCTTGAGGGGTGACGAGCAGTACTTC. V usage is TRBV5-1 and J usage is TRBJ2-7; tentative D call: TRBD1 (5 bases). Germline V gene data show CDR1 as SGHRS and CDR2 as YFSETQ. V was trimmed by 1 base and J by 5 bases, leaving 7 bases between them. This CDR3 is built from 12 residues. The full variable domain, in which reference TRBV5-1 and TRBJ2-7 provide the parts outside the CDR3, is KAGVTQTPRYLIKTRGQQVTLSCSPISGHRSVSWYQQTPGQGLQFLFEYFSETQRNKGNFPGRFSGRQFSNSRSEMNVSTLELGDSALYLCASSLRGDEQYFGPGTRLTVT.

This chain uses TRBV4-2 with TRBJ2-7, with TRBD2 matching over 7 bases. The V segment lost 4 bases and the J segment 0 bases; nucleotides outside the gene matches: 9. CDR1 is LGHNA and CDR2 is YNFKEQ in the germline V gene. CDR3 size: 16 residues. CDR3 coding DNA: TGTGCCAGCAGCCCAGTGAGCGGGGTGGGCTCCTACGAGCAGTACTTC. Protein product: CASSPVSGVGSYEQYF.

The gene calls are TRBV15 and TRBJ2-7, with TRBD2 as a possible D gene (6 bases). V lost 7 bases and J 5 bases, leaving 15 bases between the germline ends. CDR1 is LNHNV and CDR2 is YYDKDF in the germline V gene (reference sequence). The CDR3 sequence is 13 residues long. The CDR3 is CATNEGGLHEQYF. CDR3 DNA sequence: TGTGCCACCAACGAGGGAGGACTCCACGAGCAGTACTTC.

The chain has TRBV12-3 or TRBV12-4 and TRBJ1-2; tentatively, D is TRBD1 (5 bases). Trimming shortened V by 6 bases and J by 8 bases, and 16 bases separated the two germline ends. CDR3 size: 13 residues. The CDR3 sequence is CASRQPPGSGYTF. Here the CDR3 DNA reads TGTGCCAGCAGACAACCTCCAGGGTCCGGCTACACCTTC.

J is TRBJ2-7 and V is TRBV6-9, with TRBD1 as a possible D gene (6 bases). Per the germline V gene, CDR1 is MNHGY and CDR2 is SVAAGI. The length of the CDR3 is 15 residues. The germline V and J ends were trimmed by 6 bases and 7 bases, with 22 bases remaining between them. The chain's CDR3 is CASSSPQYRVLEQYF. The CDR3 coding sequence is TGTGCCAGCAGCTCCCCACAATACAGGGTTCTGGAGCAGTACTTC.

The chain joins TRBV5-4 to TRBJ1-1; D remains ambiguous. Germline-derived CDR1 and CDR2 are SGHNT and YYREEE (reference sequence). This CDR3 contains 16 residues. V was shortened by 0 bases and J by 1 base, with 13 bases between the two germline ends. CDR3 residues: CASSLANVAENTEAFF. CDR3 in DNA: TGTGCCAGCAGCTTGGCCAACGTGGCGGAGAACACTGAAGCTTTCTTT.

The rearrangement links TRBV5-8 to TRBJ1-5; TRBD1 matches at 7 bases. The trim removed 4 bases at V and 1 base at J, leaving 11 bases unmatched. This CDR3 has 17 residues. CDR1 is SGHTS, CDR2 YDEGEE, per germline. CDR3 in DNA: TGTGCCAGCAGCCGCACAGGGGTATGGGGCAGCAATCAGCCCCAGCATTTT. This translates into CASSRTGVWGSNQPQHF.

This chain connects TRBV5-1 to TRBJ1-3; D uncertain. The V and J ends lost 7 bases and 0 bases respectively, with 11 bases between them. The CDR3 length is 14 residues. The germline CDR1 and CDR2 sequences are SGHRS and YFSETQ. CDR3 region: CASQPQDSGNTIYF. CDR3 DNA sequence: TGCGCCAGCCAACCGCAGGACTCTGGAAACACCATATATTTT.

This chain joins TRBV16 and TRBJ1-5, with D maybe TRBD1 (6 bases). The CDR3 is 18 amino acids. Trimming shortened V by 3 bases and J by 7 bases, and 25 bases separated the two germline ends. Looked up from germline, CDR1 is KGHSY and CDR2 is FQNENV. The CDR3 sequence: CASSQRDPYMRGGQPQHF. In nucleotides, the CDR3 is TGTGCCAGCAGCCAGAGGGATCCTTATATGCGGGGGGGCCAGCCCCAGCATTTT.

A single count supports this clone. The rearrangement uses TRBV11-3 and TRBJ1-1; the match to TRBD1 covers 8 bases. With V trimmed by 6 bases and J by 4 bases, 7 bases remained unmatched. Germline V CDR1 and CDR2: SGHNT, YENEEA. The CDR3 spans 14 residues. The CDR3 DNA reads as TGTGCCAGCAGTTACAGGGGGAGTGGCACTGAAGCTTTCTTT. Its translation: CASSYRGSGTEAFF.

The chain uses TRBV11-3 and TRBJ2-1; maybe TRBD1 (5 bases). The CDR3 consists of 13 residues. With 4 bases removed from V and 8 bases from J, the gap between germline ends came to 12 bases. Germline-derived CDR1 and CDR2 are SGHNT and YENEEA. CDR3 residues: CASSSRKGHEQFF. In nucleotides, the CDR3 is TGTGCCAGCAGCTCCCGGAAGGGGCATGAGCAGTTCTTC.

This clone was counted once. The V call is TRBV6-5, the J call TRBJ2-2; TRBD1 matches at 8 bases. CDR3 length equals 15 residues. The germline V gene encodes CDR1 MNHEY and CDR2 SVGAGI. J gave up 4 bases and V 8 bases, and 9 bases lay outside the gene matches. The CDR3: CASVSGTGRTGELFF. DNA of the CDR3: TGTGCCAGCGTTTCCGGGACAGGACGCACCGGGGAGCTGTTTTTT.

The chain uses TRBV3-1 (or the pseudogene TRBV3-2) and TRBJ2-7, with 10 positions matching TRBD2. The junction had 9 bases not matched to a gene; V was cut back by 7 bases and J by 6 bases. CDR3 size: 14 residues. Germline V gene data show CDR1 as LGHDT and CDR2 as YNNKEL (reference sequence). In DNA, the CDR3 is TGTGCCAGCACCAAGCGGGAGGGCCGGTCCGAGCAGTACTTC. Encoded protein: CASTKREGRSEQYF.

V is TRBV6-5 and J is TRBJ1-4; D is ambiguous. The CDR3 loop spans 15 amino acids. CDR1 and CDR2 from the germline V gene are MNHEY and SVGAGI. Trimming stripped 5 bases from V and 5 bases from J, with 15 bases between. The CDR3 DNA reads as TGTGCCAGCAGTCCTCTAGGAGGGTGGAATGAAAAACTGTTTTTT. Protein: CASSPLGGWNEKLFF.

The rearrangement uses TRBV20-1 and TRBJ2-1, with 11 bases aligning to TRBD2. V shed 3 bases, J shed 2 bases, and the junction held 0 bases outside the gene matches. Germline lookup yields CDR1 DFQATT and CDR2 SNEGSKA (reference sequence). The CDR3 loop spans 14 amino acids. For the CDR3, the DNA is TGCAGTGCTAGTAGCGGGGGGGCCTACAATGAGCAGTTCTTC. This sequence encodes CSASSGGAYNEQFF.

The rearrangement uses TRBV25-1 and TRBJ1-6, with TRBD1 identical over 8 bases. Germline CDR1 and CDR2: MGHDK and SYGVNS. The CDR3 runs 15 residues. The V segment lost 2 bases and the J segment 4 bases; nucleotides outside the gene matches: 1. The CDR3 spells CASSEGTGYNSPLHF. The CDR3 DNA reads TGTGCCAGCAGTGAAGGGACAGGTTATAATTCACCCCTCCACTTT.

V is TRBV28 and J is TRBJ2-5, with 8 bases fitting TRBD2. V shed 3 bases and J 6 bases; nucleotides not matched to a gene: 15. The CDR3 has 17 residues. CDR1 is MDHEN and CDR2 is SYDVKM in the germline V gene. The CDR3 protein is CASSFQRELSSVKTQYF. CDR3 nucleotide sequence: TGTGCCAGCAGTTTCCAGCGGGAGCTTTCTAGTGTAAAGACCCAGTACTTC.

This chain connects TRBV6-1 to TRBJ1-5, with 8 bases aligning to TRBD1. CDR3 size: 14 residues. V lost 6 bases, J lost 3 bases, and 4 bases stayed unmatched. Germline CDR1 reads MNHNS; CDR2 reads SASEGT. The CDR3 loop is CASRQGANNQPQHF. CDR3 nucleotides: TGTGCCAGCAGGCAGGGGGCGAACAATCAGCCCCAGCATTTT.

The rearrangement uses TRBV2 and TRBJ2-3; 11 bases are a match to TRBD2. The V gene end was trimmed by 6 bases and the J gene end by 4 bases; junction bases not matched to a gene: 6. Germline V gives CDR1 SNHLY, CDR2 FYNNEI. There are 15 residues in the CDR3. CDR3 in amino acids: CASRVAGGQADTQYF. CDR3 sequence (DNA): TGTGCCAGCAGGGTAGCGGGAGGGCAAGCAGATACGCAGTATTTT.

The V call is TRBV19, the J call TRBJ1-5; the match to TRBD1 covers 7 bases. After removal of 5 bases from V and 0 bases from J, the junction contained 10 bases not matched to a gene. Germline CDR1 LNHDA, CDR2 SQIVND (reference sequence). The CDR3 consists of 17 residues. The CDR3 spells CASSYPGQSYSNQPQHF. The CDR3 DNA reads TGTGCCAGTAGTTATCCGGGACAGTCATATAGCAATCAGCCCCAGCATTTT.

This clone has only a few counts. The chain employs TRBV24-1 and TRBJ2-3; TRBD2 aligns across 12 bases. CDR3 length equals 17 residues. Germline loops: CDR1 KGHDR, CDR2 SFDVKD. V lost 4 bases and J lost 5; bases outside the gene matches: 9. CDR3 sequence reads: CATSDPNGLAGRDTQYF. Here the CDR3 DNA reads TGTGCCACCAGTGACCCAAATGGACTAGCGGGGAGAGATACGCAGTATTTT.

The sample holds one count of this clone. This rearrangement joins TRBV27 to TRBJ2-1; possibly TRBD2 for D (7 bases). Germline CDR1 reads MNHEY; CDR2 reads SMNVEV (reference sequence). This CDR3 region has 17 residues. The V end was cut by 7 bases, the J end by 5 bases, with 24 bases between. CDR3 coding DNA: TGTGCCAGCATGTCTTTTTGGGGGGGCCGAGAGGACAATGAGCAGTTCTTC. This translates into CASMSFWGGREDNEQFF.

The chain is built from TRBV19 and TRBJ2-1; weak D call: TRBD1 (6 bases). V was cut by 3 bases and J by 4 bases, with 16 bases left in between. The germline V gene encodes CDR1 LNHDA and CDR2 SQIVND (reference sequence). CDR3 length: 16 residues. The CDR3 spells CASSIPRGPSYNEQFF. CDR3 sequence (DNA): TGTGCCAGTAGTATTCCCAGGGGCCCATCTTACAATGAGCAGTTCTTC.

The chain employs TRBV9 and TRBJ1-2, with 9 bases fitting TRBD1. Per the germline V gene, CDR1 is SGDLS and CDR2 is YYNGEE. CDR3 length equals 16 residues. Unmatched junction bases numbered 8, after V lost 0 bases and J lost 5 bases. As DNA, the CDR3 is TGTGCCAGCAGCGTAGCCCCAGGGGACAGGGTTTATGGCTACACCTTC. It is translated as CASSVAPGDRVYGYTF.

The rearrangement links TRBV10-1 to TRBJ2-7; D is perhaps TRBD2 (6 bases). The V gene's germline CDR1 is WNHNN and CDR2 SYGVQD (reference sequence). The CDR3 spans 15 residues. V was shortened by 2 bases and J by 3 bases, with 14 bases between the two germline ends. CDR3 nucleotides: TGCGCCAGCAGTGAGGGTTTTGAGGGAGGCTACGAGCAGTACTTC. It codes for CASSEGFEGGYEQYF.

The V gene is TRBV5-4, the J gene TRBJ1-1; 12 nucleotides line up with TRBD1. With V trimmed by 2 bases and J by 4 bases, 6 bases remained unmatched. The CDR3 contains 16 residues. Germline-derived CDR1 and CDR2 are SGHNT and YYREEE (reference sequence). The CDR3 protein is CASSFMGQGAITEAFF. Here the CDR3 DNA reads TGTGCCAGCAGCTTCATGGGACAGGGGGCTATCACTGAAGCTTTCTTT. The whole variable domain, remainder taken from reference TRBV5-4 and TRBJ1-1, is ETGVTQSPTHLIKTRGQQVTLRCSSQSGHNTVSWYQQALGQGPQFIFQYYREEENGRGNFPPRFSGLQFPNYSSELNVNALELDDSALYLCASSFMGQGAITEAFFGQGTRLTVV.

This chain uses TRBV19 with TRBJ2-3, with 8 bases matching TRBD1. The CDR3 has 15 residues. J was trimmed by 1 base and V by 4 bases; bases with no gene match: 4. The germline gives CDR1 LNHDA, CDR2 SQIVND (reference sequence). CDR3 sequence (DNA): TGTGCCAGTAGTAGCGGACAGGGCGGCACAGATACGCAGTATTTT. It yields the protein CASSSGQGGTDTQYF. The whole variable domain, filled in from reference TRBV19 and TRBJ2-3, reads DGGITQSPKYLFRKEGQNVTLSCEQNLNHDAMYWYRQDPGQGLRLIYYSQIVNDFQKGDIAEGYSVSREKKESFPLTVTSAQKNPTAFYLCASSSGQGGTDTQYFGPGTRLTVL.